Sequencing of this TCR beta chain was carried out in a study of CD8 T cells in ankylosing spondylitis. Worth noting for this clonotype: Its target is not known.

The study, taken as a whole, reports: Relatively rare in peripheral blood, disease-linked clones were also CD8+. Made up of about eight highly homologous variants, a TCR beta motif appeared characteristic of ankylosing spondylitis blood.

TCRdb re-derived calls from the 5' RACE reads in MiXCR, one entry per CDR3 protein. Here the sample spans roughly 450,000 distinct CDR3 sequences, roughly a quarter being singletons. This clonotype was sampled from a male donor with ankylosing spondylitis. The sequenced sample consisted of blood, either unsorted or a sorted T cell fraction (not recorded which).

The CDR3 region is CASSPREEAEQYV. DNA of the CDR3: TGTGCCAGCTCACCAAGGGAGGAAGCCGAGCAGTACGTC. This chain connects TRBV25-1 to TRBJ2-7, with TRBD2 as a possible D gene (6 bases). Deletions cut 8 bases from V and 6 bases from J, with 17 bases between. Germline assignment: CDR1 MGHDK and CDR2 SYGVNS. The CDR3 has 13 residues.